This note documents a single T cell receptor (beta chain) sequence. Its antigen is unidentified. The sample is drawn from a study of cytomegalovirus exposure and HLA in healthy donors. Overall study: T cells numbering around 200 million yielded some 100 million unique TCR beta sequences in an earlier analysis.

V was clipped by 5 bases and J by 3 bases; unmatched bases: 4. Germline CDR1 is SNHLY and CDR2 is FYNNEI. This CDR3 has 15 residues. Findings and limits, study-wide: Most of the TCR beta V segments (in an earlier analysis) were productive either about 90% or about 30% of the time. Reportedly, diagnosis of cytomegalovirus status by the classifier showed high specificity and sensitivity.

The PCR made use of 60 Vbeta and 13 Jbeta primers. The table came from immunoSEQ multiplex PCR; TCRdb's copy has only in-frame clones and leaves some out. The sample lists roughly 140,000 clones; around 75% were seen once. This receptor was identified in a man younger than 30 in good health and CMV-seronegative. The chain couples TRBV2 to TRBJ2-3, with 11 nucleotides matching TRBD1. Sequencing used PBMCs. The CDR3 bases are TGTGCCAGCAGTATGGGACAGGGGGAGACAGATACGCAGTATTTT. It yields the protein CASSMGQGETDTQYF.